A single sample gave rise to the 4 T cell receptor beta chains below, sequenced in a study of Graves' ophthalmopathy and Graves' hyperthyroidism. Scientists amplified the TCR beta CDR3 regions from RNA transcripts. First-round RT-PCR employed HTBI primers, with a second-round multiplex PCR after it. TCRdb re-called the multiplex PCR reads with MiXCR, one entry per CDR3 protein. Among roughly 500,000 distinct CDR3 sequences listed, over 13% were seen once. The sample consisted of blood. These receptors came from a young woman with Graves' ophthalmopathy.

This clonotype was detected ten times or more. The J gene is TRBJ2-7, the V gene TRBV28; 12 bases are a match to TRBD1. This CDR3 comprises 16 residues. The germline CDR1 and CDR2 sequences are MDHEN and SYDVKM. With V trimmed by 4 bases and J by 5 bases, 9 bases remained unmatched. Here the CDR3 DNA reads TGTGCCAGCAGTTCCCCCGGGACAGGGGGCGCAGACGAGCAGTACTTC. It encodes CASSSPGTGGADEQYF.

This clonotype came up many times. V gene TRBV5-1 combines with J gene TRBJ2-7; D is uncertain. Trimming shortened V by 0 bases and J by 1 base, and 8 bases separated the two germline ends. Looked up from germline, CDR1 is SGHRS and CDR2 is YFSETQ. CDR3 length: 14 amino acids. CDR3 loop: CASSLGSRSYEQYF. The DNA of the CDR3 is TGCGCCAGCAGCTTGGGTTCCAGGTCCTACGAGCAGTACTTC.

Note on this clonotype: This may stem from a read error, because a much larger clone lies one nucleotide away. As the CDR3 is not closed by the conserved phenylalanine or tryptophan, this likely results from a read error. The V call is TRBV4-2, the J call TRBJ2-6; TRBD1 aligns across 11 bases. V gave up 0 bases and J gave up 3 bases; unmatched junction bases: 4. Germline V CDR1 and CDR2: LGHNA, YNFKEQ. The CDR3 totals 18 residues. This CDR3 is CASSQEGTGGYGANVLTL. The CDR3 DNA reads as TGTGCCAGCAGCCAAGAGGGGACAGGGGGGTATGGGGCCAACGTCCTGACTCTC.

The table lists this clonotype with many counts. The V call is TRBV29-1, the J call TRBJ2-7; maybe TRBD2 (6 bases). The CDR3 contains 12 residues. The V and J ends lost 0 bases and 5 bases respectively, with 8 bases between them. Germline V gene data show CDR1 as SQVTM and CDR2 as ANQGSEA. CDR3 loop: CSVEDGGHEQYF. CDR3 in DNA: TGCAGCGTTGAAGACGGAGGGCACGAGCAGTACTTC.